This record looks at one T cell receptor beta chain sequence and its context. Its antigen remains unidentified. The table came from immunoSEQ multiplex PCR; TCRdb's copy has only in-frame clones and leaves some out. Among 2,000 to 2,500 clones listed, approximately 84% were seen once. The sample comes from a study of somatic mutations in cytotoxic T cells in rheumatoid arthritis. Study-level results: Of about 60 patients, 8 or 9 had a largest CD8+ clone that exceeded 20% of CD8+ cells. Compared with age-matched healthy controls, rheumatoid arthritis patients did not differ significantly in CD8+ T-cell clonality.

The sample comprised CD8+ T cells sorted from blood. The receptor was isolated from an adult with rheumatoid arthritis.

Here the CDR3 reads CASSDRAGDSYNEQFF. CDR3 nucleotide sequence: TGTGCCAGCAGTGACCGGGCGGGGGACTCATACAATGAGCAGTTCTTC. J is TRBJ2-1 and V is TRBV6-4, with 7 bases lining up with TRBD2. V dropped 2 bases and J dropped 4; count of bases not matched to a gene: 8. CDR3 size: 16 residues. Germline lookup yields CDR1 MRHNA and CDR2 SNTAGT.